This T cell receptor (beta chain) stems from a study of OX40 agonist ivuxolimab in advanced cancers. This CDR3 is 14 amino acids long. CDR1 MDHEN and CDR2 SYDVKM come from the germline V gene. V was shortened by 8 bases and J by 1 base, with 14 bases between the two germline ends. Method: immunoSEQ multiplex PCR; TCRdb's copy keeps in-frame clones and lacks some. The sample has 90,000 or so clones, 91% seen once. The chain is built from TRBV28 and TRBJ1-1; D gene ambiguous. The material sequenced was CD4+ or CD8+ T cells sorted from blood, taken in a trial of the OX40 agonist ivuxolimab. The source is an adult with an advanced solid tumor such as melanoma, head and neck, liver or kidney cancer. In DNA, the CDR3 is TGTGCCAGCGTAAGGAGGCGGAAGAACACTGAAGCTTTCTTT. Translated, it gives CASVRRRKNTEAFF.